This TCR beta chain was identified in a study of T cell repertoires in cytomegalovirus infection. Across the whole study: Matching HLA type, along with CMV infection, was indicated by public TCR beta signatures.

TCRdb re-analysed the reads in MiXCR, keeping a single row per CDR3 protein. There are some 220,000 distinct CDR3 sequences in the sample; 38% occur only once, and around 64% lies in the top ten. As concerns this clonotype: Its target is not known.

This CDR3 has 16 residues. Trimming at V came to 4 bases and at J to 2 bases, leaving 4 bases not matched to a gene. The germline V gene has CDR1 SNHLY and CDR2 FYNNEI. Study-level findings and limits: CMV-specific TCR beta clonotypes restricted by HLA-C were the ones dominating the ex vivo response. Frequencies of public TCR beta families were cumulated, and this identified carriers of CMV plus the relevant HLA.

This rearrangement joins TRBV2 to TRBJ2-3; 12 bases match TRBD2. Material: CD8+ T cells from cultured PBMCs, obtained from culture after CMV antigen stimulation. This sequence originates from a human donor in good health (CMV status not recorded). Some clones in this sample may be carry-over from other donors' samples. In DNA, the CDR3 is TGTGCCAGCAGTGTGACTAGCGGGAGTGTCACAGATACGCAGTATTTT. This encodes CASSVTSGSVTDTQYF.